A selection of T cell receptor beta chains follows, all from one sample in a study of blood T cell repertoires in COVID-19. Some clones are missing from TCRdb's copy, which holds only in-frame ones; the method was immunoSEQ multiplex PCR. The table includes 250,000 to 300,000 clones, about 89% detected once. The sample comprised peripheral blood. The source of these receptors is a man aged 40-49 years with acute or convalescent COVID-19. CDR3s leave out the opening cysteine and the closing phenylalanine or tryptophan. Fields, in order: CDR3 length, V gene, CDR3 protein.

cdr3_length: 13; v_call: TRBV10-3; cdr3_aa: ATMPRDGYNQPQH
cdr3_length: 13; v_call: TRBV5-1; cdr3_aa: ASSFQGQGSEKLF
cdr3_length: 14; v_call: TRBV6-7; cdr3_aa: ASSSRDRASAGELF
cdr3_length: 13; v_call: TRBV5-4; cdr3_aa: ASSRGTAEIYGYT
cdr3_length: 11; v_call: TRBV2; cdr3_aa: ASSPGETYEQY
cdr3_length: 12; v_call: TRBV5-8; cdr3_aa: ASSLGGRTQPQH
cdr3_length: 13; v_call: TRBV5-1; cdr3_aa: ASSLAGGPNYGYT
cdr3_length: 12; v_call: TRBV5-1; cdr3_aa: ASSPSGGNYGYT
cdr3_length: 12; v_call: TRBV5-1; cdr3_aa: ASSLRSEGNEQF
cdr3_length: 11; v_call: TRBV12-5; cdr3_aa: ASESSGANVLT
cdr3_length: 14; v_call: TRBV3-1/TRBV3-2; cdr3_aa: ASSRGTGWANEKLF
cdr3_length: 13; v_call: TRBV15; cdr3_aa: ATSSSQGGNEKLF
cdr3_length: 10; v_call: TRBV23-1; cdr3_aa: ASRIQLYGYT
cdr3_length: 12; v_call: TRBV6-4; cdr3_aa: ASSVEFYNSPLH
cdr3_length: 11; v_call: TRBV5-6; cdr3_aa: ASSYDRVRQAF
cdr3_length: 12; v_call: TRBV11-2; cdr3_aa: ASSVWDRYNEQF
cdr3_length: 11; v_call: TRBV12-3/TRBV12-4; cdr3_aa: ASSLNLETEAF
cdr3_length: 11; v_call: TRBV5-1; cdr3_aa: ASSSGQTYEQY
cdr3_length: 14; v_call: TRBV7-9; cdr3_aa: ASSLSLAGALPEQY
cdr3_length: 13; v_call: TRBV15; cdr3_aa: ATSRDWGTYQPQH
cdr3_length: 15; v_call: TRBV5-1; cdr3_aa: ASSLFWGGDAKNIQY
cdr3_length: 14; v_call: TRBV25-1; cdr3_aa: ASSGTGASLYNEQF
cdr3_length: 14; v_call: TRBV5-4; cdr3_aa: ASSYRNRGFPGELF
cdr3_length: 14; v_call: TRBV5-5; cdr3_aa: ASSRGGSGSGNTIY
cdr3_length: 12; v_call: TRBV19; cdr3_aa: ASSIGRQGLRAF
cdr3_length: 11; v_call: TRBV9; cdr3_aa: ASSVVPGNEQF
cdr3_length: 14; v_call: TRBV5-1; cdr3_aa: ASSFRDLGNTGELF
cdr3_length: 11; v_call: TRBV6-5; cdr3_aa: ASSFDMAYEQY
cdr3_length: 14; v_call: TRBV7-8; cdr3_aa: ASSQGLQNMNTEAF
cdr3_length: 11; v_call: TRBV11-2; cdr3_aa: ASSSHRGYEQY
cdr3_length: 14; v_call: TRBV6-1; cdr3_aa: ASSDQHRDRYNEQF
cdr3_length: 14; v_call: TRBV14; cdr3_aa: ASSQEFYGTQETQY
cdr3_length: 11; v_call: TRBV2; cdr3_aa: ASQQGYNQPQH
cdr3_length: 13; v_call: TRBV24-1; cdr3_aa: ATSEGQGANTEAF
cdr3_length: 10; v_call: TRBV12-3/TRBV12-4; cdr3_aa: ASTLEGIEQY
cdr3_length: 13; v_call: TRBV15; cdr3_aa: ATSRSAGPYYEQY
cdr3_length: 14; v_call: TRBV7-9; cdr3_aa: ASSLLAPPSTDTQY
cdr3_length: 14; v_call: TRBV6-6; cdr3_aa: ASSSESWGGNQPQH
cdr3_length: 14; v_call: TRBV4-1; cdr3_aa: ASSQDLWTANYGYT
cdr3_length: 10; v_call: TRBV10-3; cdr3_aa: AMKGVDTEAF
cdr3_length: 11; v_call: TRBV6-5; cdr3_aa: ASLKGQGYGYT
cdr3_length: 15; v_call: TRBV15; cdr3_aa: ATSRDRLEGALYEQY